This T cell receptor (beta chain) is from a study of cytomegalovirus exposure and HLA in healthy donors. Overall study results and limits: There were 150 to 200 TCR beta chains listed as cytomegalovirus-associated.

The PCR was carried out with 60 Vbeta primers and 13 Jbeta primers. Some clones are missing from TCRdb's copy, which holds only in-frame ones; the method was immunoSEQ multiplex PCR. This table has more than 200,000 clones, around 79% appearing once. A single count supports this clone. The antigen remains unidentified. Trimming at V came to 2 bases and at J to 5 bases, leaving 4 bases not matched to a gene. This CDR3 spans 15 amino acids. Germline values: CDR1 MNHEY, CDR2 SVGAGI. The receptor was derived from a man in his late teens or twenties in good health and CMV-seronegative. The gene calls are TRBV6-5 and TRBJ2-2, with TRBD2 identical over 8 bases. Sample: PBMCs. CDR3 in amino acids: CASSYKAGVTGELFF. The CDR3 nucleotides are TGTGCCAGCAGTTACAAAGCGGGAGTTACCGGGGAGCTGTTTTTT.